The entry that follows covers one T cell receptor beta chain sequence. The target antigen is unknown. The germline V and J ends were trimmed by 4 bases and 4 bases, with 13 bases remaining between them. This CDR3 is 14 amino acids long. Germline CDR1 reads GTSNPN; CDR2 reads SVGIG (reference sequence). Every bit of the isolated RNA underwent reverse transcription, so sequencing read expressed TCRB transcripts. Naive, central memory and regulatory T cell samples averaged about 3.57 million immunoSEQ reads each. Measured with immunoSEQ multiplex PCR; TCRdb has only the in-frame clones, and not every one. The sample lists about 230,000 clones; over 8.5% were seen once. The data stem from a study of beta chain features in type 1 diabetes. As for the study in general: In all, around 100 million sorted cells from all samples were analyzed.

Findings of the study overall: Healthy donors had naive, central memory and Treg TCRB repertoires that appeared less similar than those seen among patients. cDNA sequencing could over-represent cells with high TCR expression.

The chain couples TRBV30 to TRBJ2-2; D is unresolved. This TCR was recovered from a woman under 30 in good health. Material for sequencing was naive CD4+ T cells from blood. The DNA for the CDR3 is TGTGCCTGGACCCCTCGCCAAGCCACCGGGGAGCTGTTTTTT. Translated, it gives CAWTPRQATGELFF.